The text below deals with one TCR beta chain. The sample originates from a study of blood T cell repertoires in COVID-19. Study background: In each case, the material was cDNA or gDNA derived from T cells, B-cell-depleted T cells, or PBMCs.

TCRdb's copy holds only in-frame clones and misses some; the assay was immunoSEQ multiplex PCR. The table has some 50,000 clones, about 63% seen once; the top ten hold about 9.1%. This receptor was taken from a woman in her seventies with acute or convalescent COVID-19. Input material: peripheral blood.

The CDR3 is CASSRTGGNYEQYF. Written as DNA, the CDR3 is TGTGCCAGCAGCAGGACAGGGGGCAACTACGAGCAGTACTTC. The chain uses TRBV21-1 and TRBJ2-7; TRBD1 was called by the table and not checked on the DNA. TRBV21-1 constitutes a pseudogene. This CDR3 has 14 residues.